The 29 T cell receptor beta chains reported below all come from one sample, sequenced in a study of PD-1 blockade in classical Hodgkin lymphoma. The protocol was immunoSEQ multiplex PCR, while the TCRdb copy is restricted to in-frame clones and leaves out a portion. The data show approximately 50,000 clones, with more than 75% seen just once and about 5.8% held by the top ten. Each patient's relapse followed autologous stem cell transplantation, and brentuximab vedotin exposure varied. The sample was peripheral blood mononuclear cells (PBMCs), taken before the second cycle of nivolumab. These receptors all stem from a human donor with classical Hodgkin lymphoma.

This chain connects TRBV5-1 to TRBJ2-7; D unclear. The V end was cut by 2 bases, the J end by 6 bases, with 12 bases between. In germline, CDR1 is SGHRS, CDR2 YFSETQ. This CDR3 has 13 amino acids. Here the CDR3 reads CASSLLGPGEQYF. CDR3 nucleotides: TGCGCCAGCAGCTTATTGGGCCCCGGCGAGCAGTACTTC.

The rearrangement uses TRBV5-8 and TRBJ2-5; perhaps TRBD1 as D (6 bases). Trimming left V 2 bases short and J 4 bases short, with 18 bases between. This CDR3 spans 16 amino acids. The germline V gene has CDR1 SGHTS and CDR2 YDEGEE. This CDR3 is CASSFVDRPTGETQYF. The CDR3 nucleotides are TGTGCCAGCAGCTTCGTGGACAGACCGACCGGAGAGACCCAGTACTTC. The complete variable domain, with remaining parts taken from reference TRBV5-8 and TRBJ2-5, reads EAGVTQSPTHLIKTRGQQATLRCSPISGHTSVYWYQQALGLGLQFLLWYDEGEERNRGNFPPRFSGRQFPNYSSELNVNALELEDSALYLCASSFVDRPTGETQYFGPGTRLLVL.

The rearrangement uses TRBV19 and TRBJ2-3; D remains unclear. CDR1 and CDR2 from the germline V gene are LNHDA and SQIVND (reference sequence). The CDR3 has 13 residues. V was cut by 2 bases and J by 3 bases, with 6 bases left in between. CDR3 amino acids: CASSIWVTDTQYF. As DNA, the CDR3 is TGTGCCAGTAGTATATGGGTGACAGATACGCAGTATTTT.

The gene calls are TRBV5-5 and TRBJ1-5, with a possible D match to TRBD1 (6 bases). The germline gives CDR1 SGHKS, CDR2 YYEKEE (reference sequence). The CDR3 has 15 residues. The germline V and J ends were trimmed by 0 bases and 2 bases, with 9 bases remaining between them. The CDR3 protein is CASSLEGGGNQPQHF. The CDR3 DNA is TGTGCCAGCAGCTTGGAAGGGGGGGGCAATCAGCCCCAGCATTTT.

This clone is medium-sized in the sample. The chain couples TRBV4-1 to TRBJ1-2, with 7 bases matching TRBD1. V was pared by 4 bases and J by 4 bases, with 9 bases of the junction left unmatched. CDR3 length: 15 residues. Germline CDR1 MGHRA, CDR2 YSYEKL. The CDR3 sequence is CASSPDGTAVYGYTF. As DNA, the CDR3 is TGCGCCAGCAGCCCCGATGGGACAGCCGTCTATGGCTACACCTTC.

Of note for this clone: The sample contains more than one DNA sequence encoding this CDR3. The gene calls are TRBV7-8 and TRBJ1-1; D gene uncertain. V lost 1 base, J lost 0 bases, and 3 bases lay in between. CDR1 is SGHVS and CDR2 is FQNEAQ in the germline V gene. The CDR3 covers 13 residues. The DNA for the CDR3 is TGTGCCAGCAGCTTAGTTCTGAACACTGAAGCTTTCTTT. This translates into CASSLVLNTEAFF.

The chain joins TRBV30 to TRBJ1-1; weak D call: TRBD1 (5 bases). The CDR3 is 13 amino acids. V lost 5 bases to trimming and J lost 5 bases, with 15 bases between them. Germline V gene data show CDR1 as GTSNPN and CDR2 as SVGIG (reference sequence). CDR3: CAWARGGRTEAFF. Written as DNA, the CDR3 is TGTGCCTGGGCCCGGGGGGGGAGGACTGAAGCTTTCTTT.

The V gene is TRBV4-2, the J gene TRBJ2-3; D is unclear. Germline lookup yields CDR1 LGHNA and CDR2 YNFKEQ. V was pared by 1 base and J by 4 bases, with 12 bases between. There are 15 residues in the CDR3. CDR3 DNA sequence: TGTGCCAGCAGCCAAGTATCCAGCCGGGCAGATACGCAGTATTTT. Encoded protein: CASSQVSSRADTQYF.

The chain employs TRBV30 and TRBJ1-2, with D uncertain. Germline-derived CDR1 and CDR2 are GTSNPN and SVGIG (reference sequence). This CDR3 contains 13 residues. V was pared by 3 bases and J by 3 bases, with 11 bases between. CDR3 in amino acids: CAWRGRQDYGYTF. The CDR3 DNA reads TGTGCCTGGAGAGGTAGGCAAGACTATGGCTACACCTTC.

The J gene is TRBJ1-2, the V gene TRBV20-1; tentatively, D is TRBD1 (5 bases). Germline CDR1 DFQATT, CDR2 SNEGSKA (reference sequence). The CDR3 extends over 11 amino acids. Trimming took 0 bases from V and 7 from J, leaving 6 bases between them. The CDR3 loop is CSARDRAGYTF. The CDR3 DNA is TGCAGTGCTAGAGACAGGGCTGGCTACACCTTC.

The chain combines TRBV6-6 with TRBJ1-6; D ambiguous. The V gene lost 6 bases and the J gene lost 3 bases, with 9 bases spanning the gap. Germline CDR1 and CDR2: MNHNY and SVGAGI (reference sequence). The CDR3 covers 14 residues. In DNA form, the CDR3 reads TGTGCCAGCAGACTTGGGCACTATAATTCACCCCTCCACTTT. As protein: CASRLGHYNSPLHF.

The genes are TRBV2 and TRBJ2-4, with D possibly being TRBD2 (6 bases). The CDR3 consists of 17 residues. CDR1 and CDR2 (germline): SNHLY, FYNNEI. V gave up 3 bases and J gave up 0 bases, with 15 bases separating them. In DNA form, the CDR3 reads TGTGCCAGCAGTGAGGCCGGGACTTCATTAGCCAAAAACATTCAGTACTTC. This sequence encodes CASSEAGTSLAKNIQYF.

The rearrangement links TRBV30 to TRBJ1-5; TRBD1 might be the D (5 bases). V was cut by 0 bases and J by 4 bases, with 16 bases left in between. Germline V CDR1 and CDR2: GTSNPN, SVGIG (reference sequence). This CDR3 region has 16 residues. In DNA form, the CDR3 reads TGTGCCTGGAGTGTACGTGGGGGAGTGGGAAATCAGCCCCAGCATTTT. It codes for CAWSVRGGVGNQPQHF. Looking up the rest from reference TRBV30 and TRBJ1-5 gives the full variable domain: SQTIHQWPATLVQPVGSPLSLECTVEGTSNPNLYWYRQAAGRGLQLLFYSVGIGQISSEVPQNLSASRPQDRQFILSSKKLLLSDSGFYLCAWSVRGGVGNQPQHFGDGTRLSIL.

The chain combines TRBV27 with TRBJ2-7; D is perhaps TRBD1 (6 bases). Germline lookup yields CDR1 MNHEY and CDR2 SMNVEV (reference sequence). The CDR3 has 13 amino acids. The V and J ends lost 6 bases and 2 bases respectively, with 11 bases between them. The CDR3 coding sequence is TGTGCCAGCAGGGGGACAAGCCCCTACGAGCAGTACTTC. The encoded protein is CASRGTSPYEQYF.

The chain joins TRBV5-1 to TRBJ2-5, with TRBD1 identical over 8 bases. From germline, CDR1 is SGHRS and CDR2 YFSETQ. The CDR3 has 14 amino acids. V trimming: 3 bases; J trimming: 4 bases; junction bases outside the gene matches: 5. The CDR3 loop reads CASSWTGLRETQYF. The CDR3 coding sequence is TGCGCCAGCAGCTGGACAGGGTTGAGAGAGACCCAGTACTTC.

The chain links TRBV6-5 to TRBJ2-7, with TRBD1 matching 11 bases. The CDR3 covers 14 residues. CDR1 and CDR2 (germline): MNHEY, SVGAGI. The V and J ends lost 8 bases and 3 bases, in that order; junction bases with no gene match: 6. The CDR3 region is CASVGTGGIYEQYF. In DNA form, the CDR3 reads TGTGCCAGCGTAGGGACAGGGGGTATCTACGAGCAGTACTTC.

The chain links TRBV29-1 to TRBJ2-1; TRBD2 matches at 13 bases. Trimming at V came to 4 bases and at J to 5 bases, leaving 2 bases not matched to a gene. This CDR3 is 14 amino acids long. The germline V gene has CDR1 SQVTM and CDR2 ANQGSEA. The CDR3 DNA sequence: TGCAGCGTTGGGGGGACTAGCGGGGACAATGAGCAGTTCTTC. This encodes CSVGGTSGDNEQFF.

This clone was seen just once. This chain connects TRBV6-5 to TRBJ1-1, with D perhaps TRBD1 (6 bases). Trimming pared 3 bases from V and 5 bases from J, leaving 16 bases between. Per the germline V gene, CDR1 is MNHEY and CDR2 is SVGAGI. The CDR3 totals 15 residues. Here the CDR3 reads CASSYYGVQGTEAFF. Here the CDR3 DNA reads TGTGCCAGCAGTTATTACGGGGTCCAGGGGACTGAAGCTTTCTTT.

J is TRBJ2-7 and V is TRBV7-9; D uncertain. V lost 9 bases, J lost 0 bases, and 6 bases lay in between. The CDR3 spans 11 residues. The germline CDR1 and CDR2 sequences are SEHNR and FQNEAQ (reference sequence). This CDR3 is CARLNSYEQYF. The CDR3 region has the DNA TGTGCCAGGCTAAACTCCTACGAGCAGTACTTC.

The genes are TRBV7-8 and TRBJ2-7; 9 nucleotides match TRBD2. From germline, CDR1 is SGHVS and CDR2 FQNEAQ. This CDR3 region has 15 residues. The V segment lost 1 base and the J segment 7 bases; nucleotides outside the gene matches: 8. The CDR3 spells CASSLVGGGAREQYF. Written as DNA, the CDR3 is TGTGCCAGCAGCTTAGTGGGCGGGGGGGCGAGGGAGCAGTACTTC.

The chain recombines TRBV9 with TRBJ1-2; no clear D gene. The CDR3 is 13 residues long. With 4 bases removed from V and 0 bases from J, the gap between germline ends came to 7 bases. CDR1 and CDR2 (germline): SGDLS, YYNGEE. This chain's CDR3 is CASSKGPNYGYTF. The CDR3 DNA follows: TGTGCCAGCAGCAAAGGTCCTAACTATGGCTACACCTTC. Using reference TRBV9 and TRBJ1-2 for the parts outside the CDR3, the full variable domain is DSGVTQTPKHLITATGQRVTLRCSPRSGDLSVYWYQQSLDQGLQFLIQYYNGEERAKGNILERFSAQQFPDLHSELNLSSLELGDSALYFCASSKGPNYGYTFGSGTRLTVV.

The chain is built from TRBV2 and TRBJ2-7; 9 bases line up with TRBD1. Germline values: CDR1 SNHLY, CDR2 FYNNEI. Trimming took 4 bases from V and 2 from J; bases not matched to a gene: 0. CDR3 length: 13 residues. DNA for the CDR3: TGTGCCAGCAGTGGACAGGGGGCCTACGAGCAGTACTTC. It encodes CASSGQGAYEQYF.

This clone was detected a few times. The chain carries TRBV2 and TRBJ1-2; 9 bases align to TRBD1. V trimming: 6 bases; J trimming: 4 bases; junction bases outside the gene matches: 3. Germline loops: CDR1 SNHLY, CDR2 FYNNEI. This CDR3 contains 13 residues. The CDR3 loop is CASREDRGYGYTF. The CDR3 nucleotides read TGTGCCAGCAGAGAGGACAGGGGCTATGGCTACACCTTC.

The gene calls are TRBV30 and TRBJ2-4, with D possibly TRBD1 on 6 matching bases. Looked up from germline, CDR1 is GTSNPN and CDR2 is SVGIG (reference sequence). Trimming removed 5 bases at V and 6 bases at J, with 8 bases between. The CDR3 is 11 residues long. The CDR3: CAWEGGNIQYF. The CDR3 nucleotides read TGTGCCTGGGAAGGGGGAAACATTCAGTACTTC.

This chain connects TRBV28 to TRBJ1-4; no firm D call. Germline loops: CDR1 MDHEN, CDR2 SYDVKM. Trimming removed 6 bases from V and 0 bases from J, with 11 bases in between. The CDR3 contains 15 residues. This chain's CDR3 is CASRDSATTNEKLFF. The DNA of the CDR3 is TGTGCCAGCAGAGACTCGGCTACAACTAATGAAAAACTGTTTTTT.

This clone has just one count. Here the CDR3 reads CASSLAVGGGGTDTQYF. In DNA form, the CDR3 reads TGTGCCAGCAGCTTGGCGGTCGGGGGGGGAGGCACAGATACGCAGTATTTT. This chain links TRBV5-5 with TRBJ2-3; 8 nucleotides align to TRBD2. CDR3 length equals 17 residues. Germline values: CDR1 SGHKS, CDR2 YYEKEE (reference sequence). V shed 0 bases and J 1 base; nucleotides not matched to a gene: 7.

The CDR3 coding sequence is TGTGCCAGCAGCGTAGGACTAGCGGGGGAGCAAGAGACCCAGTACTTC. It yields the protein CASSVGLAGEQETQYF. The genes are TRBV5-4 and TRBJ2-5, with 13 positions matching TRBD2. CDR1 is SGHNT, CDR2 YYREEE, per germline (reference sequence). Trimming cost V 4 bases and J 2 bases; bases outside gene matches: 5. CDR3 length: 16 residues. Full variable domain (rest looked up from reference TRBV5-4 and TRBJ2-5): ETGVTQSPTHLIKTRGQQVTLRCSSQSGHNTVSWYQQALGQGPQFIFQYYREEENGRGNFPPRFSGLQFPNYSSELNVNALELDDSALYLCASSVGLAGEQETQYFGPGTRLLVL.

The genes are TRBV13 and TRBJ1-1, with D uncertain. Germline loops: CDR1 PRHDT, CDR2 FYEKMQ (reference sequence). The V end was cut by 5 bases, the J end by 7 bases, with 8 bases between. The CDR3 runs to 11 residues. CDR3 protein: CASSTNFEAFF. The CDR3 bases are TGTGCCAGCAGCACCAATTTTGAAGCTTTCTTT.

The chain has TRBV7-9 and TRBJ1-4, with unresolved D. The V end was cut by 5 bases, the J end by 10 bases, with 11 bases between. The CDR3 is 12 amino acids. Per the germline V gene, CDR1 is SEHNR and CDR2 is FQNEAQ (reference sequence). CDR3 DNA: TGTGCCAGCAGCCTCACCGAAGGAAAACTGTTTTTT. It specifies CASSLTEGKLFF.